This section outlines one TCR beta chain sequence together with its context. The antigen remains undetermined. The sample comes from a study of cytomegalovirus exposure and HLA in healthy donors. The PCR made use of 60 Vbeta and 13 Jbeta primers. Some clones are missing from TCRdb's copy, which holds only in-frame ones; the method was immunoSEQ multiplex PCR. The table records some 160,000 clones, approximately 79% of them present only once. Study-wide points: There was a cluster of highly shared sequence variants that was likely a sequencing artifact. In a later analysis, most CMV-associated TCR beta chains appeared HLA-restricted.

The germline CDR1 and CDR2 sequences are MNHNS and SASEGT. The length of the CDR3 is 15 residues. Trimming at V came to 3 bases and at J to 4 bases, leaving 6 bases not matched to a gene. The receptor comes from a male donor in good health and CMV-seronegative. This chain links TRBV6-1 with TRBJ1-5, with 7 bases fitting TRBD1. The sequenced material came from PBMCs. In DNA form, the CDR3 reads TGTGCCAGCAGTGAGGGACAGAGCGGGAATCAGCCCCAGCATTTT. It specifies CASSEGQSGNQPQHF.